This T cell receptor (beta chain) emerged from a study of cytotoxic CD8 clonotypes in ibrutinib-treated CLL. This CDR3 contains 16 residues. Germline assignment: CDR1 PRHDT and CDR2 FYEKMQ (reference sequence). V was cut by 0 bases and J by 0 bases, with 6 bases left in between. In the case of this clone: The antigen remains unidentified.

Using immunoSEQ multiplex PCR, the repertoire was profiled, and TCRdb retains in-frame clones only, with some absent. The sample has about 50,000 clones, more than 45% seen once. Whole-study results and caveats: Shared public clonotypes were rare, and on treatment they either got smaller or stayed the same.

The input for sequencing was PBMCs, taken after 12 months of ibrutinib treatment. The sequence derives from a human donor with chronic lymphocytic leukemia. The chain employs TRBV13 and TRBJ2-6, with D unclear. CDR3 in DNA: TGTGCCAGCAGCTTAGGGGATAGCTCTGGGGCCAACGTCCTGACTTTC. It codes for CASSLGDSSGANVLTF.